The rows below give T cell receptor beta chains drawn from one sample of a study of Ad26.COV2.S vaccination and SARS-CoV-2 variants. Produced via immunoSEQ multiplex PCR; TCRdb's table is partial and in-frame only. The repertoire has 350,000 to 450,000 clones, 80% to 90% of them found once; the top ten carry around 7%. The input for sequencing was peripheral blood, taken in a trial of Ad26.COV2.S vaccine versus placebo. Receptors were obtained from a person between 18 and 59 years old who received the Ad26.COV2.S COVID-19 vaccine or a placebo. CDR3s include the opening cysteine and the closing phenylalanine or tryptophan. D genes are given only for firm matches. Not all rows give a size; the values are once, few, many and, for expanded clones, a class.

V gene: TRBV2
clone size: -
CDR3 length: 11
D gene: TRBD2
J gene: TRBJ2-7
CDR3 DNA: TGTGCCAGCAGTGTGGCGACTAGCGTTTACTTC
CDR3 protein: CASSVATSVYF

V gene: TRBV3-1/TRBV3-2
clone size: few
CDR3 length: 12
D gene: -
J gene: TRBJ2-7
CDR3 DNA: TGTGCCAGCAGCCAAGTCCCCCACGAGCAGTACTTC
CDR3 protein: CASSQVPHEQYF

V gene: TRBV9
clone size: -
CDR3 length: 14
D gene: -
J gene: TRBJ2-7
CDR3 DNA: TGTGCCAGCAGCGTAGGAGACGGAGCCTACGAGCAGTACTTC
CDR3 protein: CASSVGDGAYEQYF

V gene: TRBV4-3
clone size: -
CDR3 length: 15
D gene: TRBD1
J gene: TRBJ2-7
CDR3 DNA: TGCGCCAGCAGCCACAAGGGACAGGGGCTTTACGAGCAGTACTTC
CDR3 protein: CASSHKGQGLYEQYF

V gene: TRBV6-6
clone size: -
CDR3 length: 12
D gene: -
J gene: TRBJ2-3
CDR3 DNA: TGTGCCAGCACCCCCAGCGTAGATACGCAGTATTTT
CDR3 protein: CASTPSVDTQYF

V gene: TRBV28
clone size: -
CDR3 length: 14
D gene: -
J gene: TRBJ2-7
CDR3 DNA: TGTGCCAGCAGTTTACACGGGGGGCTATACGAGCAGTACTTC
CDR3 protein: CASSLHGGLYEQYF

V gene: TRBV2
clone size: -
CDR3 length: 12
D gene: -
J gene: TRBJ1-4
CDR3 DNA: TGTGCCAGCAGTGAAGATCATGGACTACTGTTTTTT
CDR3 protein: CASSEDHGLLFF

V gene: TRBV21-1
clone size: -
CDR3 length: 11
D gene: -
J gene: TRBJ1-6
CDR3 DNA: TGTGCCAGCAGCGTTAACTCACCCCTCCACTTT
CDR3 protein: CASSVNSPLHF

V gene: TRBV12-5
clone size: -
CDR3 length: 15
D gene: TRBD2
J gene: TRBJ2-3
CDR3 DNA: TGTGCTAGTGGTTTGCCTAGCGGGAGATCGGATACGCAGTATTTT
CDR3 protein: CASGLPSGRSDTQYF

V gene: TRBV2
clone size: -
CDR3 length: 14
D gene: -
J gene: TRBJ1-4
CDR3 DNA: TGTGCCAGCAGCGAGGAGGGGCCCAATGAAAAACTGTTTTTT
CDR3 protein: CASSEEGPNEKLFF

V gene: TRBV7-9
clone size: -
CDR3 length: 15
D gene: -
J gene: TRBJ1-1
CDR3 DNA: TGTGCCAGCAGCTATAATCTGGCAGGTAACACTGAAGCTTTCTTT
CDR3 protein: CASSYNLAGNTEAFF

V gene: TRBV7-9
clone size: many
CDR3 length: 13
D gene: -
J gene: TRBJ1-4
CDR3 DNA: TGTGCCAGCAATTTTGTCGGTGGCGAAAAACTGTTTTTT
CDR3 protein: CASNFVGGEKLFF

V gene: TRBV2
clone size: -
CDR3 length: 14
D gene: -
J gene: TRBJ1-5
CDR3 DNA: TGTGCCAGCAGTGAAGCTCGGTTTAATCAGCCCCAGCATTTT
CDR3 protein: CASSEARFNQPQHF

V gene: TRBV3-1/TRBV3-2
clone size: -
CDR3 length: 12
D gene: -
J gene: TRBJ2-3
CDR3 DNA: TGTGCCAGCAGCCGAAGACGGGATACGCAGTATTTT
CDR3 protein: CASSRRRDTQYF

V gene: TRBV5-1
clone size: once
CDR3 length: 14
D gene: -
J gene: TRBJ2-1
CDR3 DNA: TGCGCCAGCAGCTTGGCCGGAGGGGAGCATGAGCAGTTCTTC
CDR3 protein: CASSLAGGEHEQFF

V gene: TRBV2
clone size: -
CDR3 length: 12
D gene: TRBD1
J gene: TRBJ1-4
CDR3 DNA: TGTGCCAGCAGTTGGGACAGGGGGGAACTGTTTTTT
CDR3 protein: CASSWDRGELFF

V gene: TRBV18
clone size: -
CDR3 length: 15
D gene: -
J gene: TRBJ1-1
CDR3 DNA: TGTGCCAGCTCACAAGTCGGCAGGGCGAACACTGAAGCTTTCTTT
CDR3 protein: CASSQVGRANTEAFF

V gene: TRBV5-1
clone size: -
CDR3 length: 15
D gene: -
J gene: TRBJ1-2
CDR3 DNA: TGCGCCAGCAGCTTGGTAGCAGGGAGGGCCTATGGCTACACCTTC
CDR3 protein: CASSLVAGRAYGYTF

V gene: TRBV7-9
clone size: few
CDR3 length: 17
D gene: -
J gene: TRBJ1-6
CDR3 DNA: TGTGCCAGCAGTCCCTCTACAGGAATAAGGAAGTATTCACCCCTCCACTTT
CDR3 protein: CASSPSTGIRKYSPLHF

V gene: TRBV24-1
clone size: few
CDR3 length: 15
D gene: TRBD1
J gene: TRBJ2-5
CDR3 DNA: TGTGCCACCAGTATTGGGACAGGGGGCTCGGAGACCCAGTACTTC
CDR3 protein: CATSIGTGGSETQYF

V gene: TRBV5-6
clone size: -
CDR3 length: 13
D gene: -
J gene: TRBJ1-2
CDR3 DNA: TGTGCCAGCAGCTTGCAGGGTCTTTATGGCTACACCTTC
CDR3 protein: CASSLQGLYGYTF

V gene: TRBV13
clone size: -
CDR3 length: 15
D gene: TRBD1
J gene: TRBJ2-2
CDR3 DNA: TGTGCCAGCAGCCGACACCAGGGGGTTACCGGGGAGCTGTTTTTT
CDR3 protein: CASSRHQGVTGELFF

V gene: TRBV10-1
clone size: -
CDR3 length: 13
D gene: -
J gene: TRBJ2-5
CDR3 DNA: TGCGCCAGCAACCCGGGAGACGGAGAGACCCAGTACTTC
CDR3 protein: CASNPGDGETQYF

V gene: TRBV15
clone size: -
CDR3 length: 17
D gene: TRBD2
J gene: TRBJ2-3
CDR3 DNA: TGTGCCACCAGCCCACCTAGCGGGAGAGCTGGCACAGATACGCAGTATTTT
CDR3 protein: CATSPPSGRAGTDTQYF